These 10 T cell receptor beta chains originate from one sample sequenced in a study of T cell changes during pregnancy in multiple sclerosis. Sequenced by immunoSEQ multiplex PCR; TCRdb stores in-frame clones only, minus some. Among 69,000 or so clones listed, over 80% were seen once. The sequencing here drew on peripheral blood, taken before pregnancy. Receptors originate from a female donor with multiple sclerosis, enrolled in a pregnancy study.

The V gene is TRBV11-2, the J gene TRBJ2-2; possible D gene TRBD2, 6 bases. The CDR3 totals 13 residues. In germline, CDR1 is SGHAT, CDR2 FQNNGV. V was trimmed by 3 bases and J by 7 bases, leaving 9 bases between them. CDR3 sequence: CASSFAGFGELFF. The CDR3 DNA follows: TGTGCCAGCAGCTTTGCGGGATTCGGGGAGCTGTTTTTT. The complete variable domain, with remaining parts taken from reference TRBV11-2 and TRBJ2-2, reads EAGVAQSPRYKIIEKRQSVAFWCNPISGHATLYWYQQILGQGPKLLIQFQNNGVVDDSQLPKDRFSAERLKGVDSTLKIQPAKLEDSAVYLCASSFAGFGELFFGEGSRLTVL.

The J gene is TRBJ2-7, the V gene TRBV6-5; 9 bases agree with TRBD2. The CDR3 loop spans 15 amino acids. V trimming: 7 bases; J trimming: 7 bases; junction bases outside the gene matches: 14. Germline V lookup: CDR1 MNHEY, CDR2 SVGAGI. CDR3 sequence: CASTSRLAEPREQYF. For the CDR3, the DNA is TGTGCCAGCACCTCCAGACTAGCGGAGCCTAGGGAGCAGTACTTC.

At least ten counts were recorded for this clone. In DNA, the CDR3 is TGTGCCATCAGTGGGCCGACAACCGGAATGAACACTGAAGCTTTCTTT. Translated: CAISGPTTGMNTEAFF. J is TRBJ1-1 and V is TRBV10-3; no firm D call. The CDR3 is made up of 16 amino acids. Germline V gene data show CDR1 as ENHRY and CDR2 as SYGVKD. V was cut by 4 bases and J by 0 bases, with 15 bases left in between.

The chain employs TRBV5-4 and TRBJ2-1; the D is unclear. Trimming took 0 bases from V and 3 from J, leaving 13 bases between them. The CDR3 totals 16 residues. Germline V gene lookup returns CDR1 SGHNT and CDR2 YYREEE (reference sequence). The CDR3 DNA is TGTGCCAGCAGCTTGGCCGGCGGTCCGAACTACAATGAGCAGTTCTTC. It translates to CASSLAGGPNYNEQFF. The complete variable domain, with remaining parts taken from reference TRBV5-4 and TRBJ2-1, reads ETGVTQSPTHLIKTRGQQVTLRCSSQSGHNTVSWYQQALGQGPQFIFQYYREEENGRGNFPPRFSGLQFPNYSSELNVNALELDDSALYLCASSLAGGPNYNEQFFGPGTRLTVL.

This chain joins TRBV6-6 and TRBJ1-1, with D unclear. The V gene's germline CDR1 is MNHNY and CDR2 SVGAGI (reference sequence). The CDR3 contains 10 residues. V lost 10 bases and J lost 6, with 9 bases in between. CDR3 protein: CATNRAEAFF. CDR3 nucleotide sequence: TGTGCCACCAACCGAGCTGAAGCTTTCTTT.

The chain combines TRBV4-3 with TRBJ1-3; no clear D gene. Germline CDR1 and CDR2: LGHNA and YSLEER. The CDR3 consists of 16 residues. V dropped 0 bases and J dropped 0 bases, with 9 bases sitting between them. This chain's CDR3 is CASSQELQISGNTIYF. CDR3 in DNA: TGCGCCAGCAGCCAAGAGCTCCAGATCTCTGGAAACACCATATATTTT.

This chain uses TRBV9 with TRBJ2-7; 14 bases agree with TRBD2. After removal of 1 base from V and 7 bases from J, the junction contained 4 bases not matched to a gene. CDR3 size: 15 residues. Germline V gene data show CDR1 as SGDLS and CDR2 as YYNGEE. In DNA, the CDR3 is TGTGCCAGCAGCGTATGGGGACTAGCGGGAGATGAGCAGTACTTC. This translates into CASSVWGLAGDEQYF.

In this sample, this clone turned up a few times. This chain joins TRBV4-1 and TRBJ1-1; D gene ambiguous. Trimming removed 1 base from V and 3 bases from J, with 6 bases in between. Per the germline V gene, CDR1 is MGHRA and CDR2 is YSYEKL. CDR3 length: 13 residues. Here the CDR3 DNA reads TGCGCCAGCAGCCAAGGAACGGACACTGAAGCTTTCTTT. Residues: CASSQGTDTEAFF.

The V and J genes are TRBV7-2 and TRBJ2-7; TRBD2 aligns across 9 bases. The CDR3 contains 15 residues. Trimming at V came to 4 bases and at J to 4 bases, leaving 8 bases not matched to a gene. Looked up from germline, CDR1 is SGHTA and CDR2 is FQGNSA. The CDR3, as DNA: TGTGCCAGCAGCTCCTTAGCGGGAGTTAGGTACGAGCAGTACTTC. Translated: CASSSLAGVRYEQYF.

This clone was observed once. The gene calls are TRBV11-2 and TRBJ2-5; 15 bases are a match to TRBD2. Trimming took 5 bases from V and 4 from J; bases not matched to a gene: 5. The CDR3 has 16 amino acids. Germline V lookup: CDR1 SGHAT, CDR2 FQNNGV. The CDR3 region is CASSPRTSGRAETQYF. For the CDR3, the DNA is TGTGCCAGCAGCCCCCGGACTAGCGGGAGGGCAGAGACCCAGTACTTC.